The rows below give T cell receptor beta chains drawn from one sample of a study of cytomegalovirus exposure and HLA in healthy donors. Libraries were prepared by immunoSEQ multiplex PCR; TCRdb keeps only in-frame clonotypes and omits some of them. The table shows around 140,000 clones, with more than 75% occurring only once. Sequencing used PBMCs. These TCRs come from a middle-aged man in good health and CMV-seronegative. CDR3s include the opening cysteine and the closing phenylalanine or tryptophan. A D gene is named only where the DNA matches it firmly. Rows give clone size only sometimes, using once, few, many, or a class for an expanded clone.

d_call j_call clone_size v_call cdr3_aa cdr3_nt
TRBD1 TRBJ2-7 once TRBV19 CASSTGTGRYEQYF TGTGCCAGTAGTACCGGGACAGGGCGCTACGAGCAGTACTTC
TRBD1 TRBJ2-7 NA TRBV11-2 CASSSWDREGDEQYF TGTGCCAGCAGCTCCTGGGACAGAGAAGGGGACGAGCAGTACTTC
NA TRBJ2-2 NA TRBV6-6 CASSYSDRLKTGELFF TGTGCCAGCAGTTACTCCGACAGGCTGAAAACCGGGGAGCTGTTTTTT
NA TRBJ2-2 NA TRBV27 CASSLSFRRLNTGELFF TGTGCCAGCAGTTTATCGTTTCGGCGGTTGAACACCGGGGAGCTGTTTTTT
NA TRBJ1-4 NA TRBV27 CASSSIYPNRAGNEKLFF TGTGCCAGCAGTTCTATTTACCCCAACAGGGCTGGGAATGAAAAACTGTTTTTT
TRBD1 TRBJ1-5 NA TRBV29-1 CSVAGTGGSNQPQHF TGCAGCGTTGCCGGGACAGGCGGTAGCAATCAGCCCCAGCATTTT
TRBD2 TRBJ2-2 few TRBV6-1 CASSPGGIAGELFF TGTGCCAGCAGCCCCGGGGGGATCGCGGGGGAGCTGTTTTTT
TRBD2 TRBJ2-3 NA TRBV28 CASSSRLAGGPGDTQYF TGTGCCAGCAGTTCCCGACTAGCGGGGGGGCCAGGAGATACGCAGTATTTT
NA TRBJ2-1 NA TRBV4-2 CASSQAENHEQFF TGTGCCAGCAGCCAAGCTGAGAATCATGAGCAGTTCTTC
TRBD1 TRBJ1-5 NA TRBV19 CASSIDRGRSQPQHF TGTGCCAGTAGTATTGACAGGGGGCGGAGTCAGCCCCAGCATTTT
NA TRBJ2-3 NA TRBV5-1 CASRPQGTADTQYF TGCGCCAGCAGGCCGCAGGGAACTGCGGATACGCAGTATTTT
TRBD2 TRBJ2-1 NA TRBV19 CASAVGGGLSYNEQFF TGTGCCAGTGCCGTCGGGGGGGGCCTATCCTACAATGAGCAGTTCTTC
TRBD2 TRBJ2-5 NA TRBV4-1 CASSHFPLAGQETQYF TGCGCCAGCAGCCATTTCCCTCTAGCGGGGCAAGAGACCCAGTACTTC
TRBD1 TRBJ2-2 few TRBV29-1 CSVERRTGGTGGELFF TGCAGCGTTGAGAGACGGACAGGGGGCACGGGCGGGGAGCTGTTTTTT
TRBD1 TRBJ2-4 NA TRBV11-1 CASSSLGTGVKNIQYF TGTGCCAGCAGCTCACTCGGGACAGGGGTCAAAAACATTCAGTACTTC
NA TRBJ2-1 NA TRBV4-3 CASSQDWVDPLATGPYNEQFF TGCGCCAGCAGCCAAGACTGGGTCGACCCTCTAGCGACGGGCCCCTACAATGAGCAGTTCTTC
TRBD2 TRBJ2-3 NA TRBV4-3 CASSQDPGGGAGDTQYF TGCGCCAGCAGCCAAGATCCTGGCGGGGGGGCCGGAGATACGCAGTATTTT
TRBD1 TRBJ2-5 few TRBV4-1 CASSHRQGQETQYF TGCGCCAGCAGCCACCGACAGGGTCAAGAGACCCAGTACTTC
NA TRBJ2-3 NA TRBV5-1 CASLTGLDSVITDTQYF TGCGCCAGCCTTACAGGGCTGGACTCAGTGATCACAGATACGCAGTATTTT
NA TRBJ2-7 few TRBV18 CASSGTDYEQYF TGTGCCAGCTCCGGCACAGACTACGAGCAGTACTTC
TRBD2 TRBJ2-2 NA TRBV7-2 CASSPNGGAVGELFF TGTGCCAGCAGCCCTAACGGGGGGGCGGTCGGGGAGCTGTTTTTT
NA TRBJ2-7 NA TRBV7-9 CASSSERSYEQYF TGTGCCAGCAGCTCAGAGAGGAGCTACGAGCAGTACTTC
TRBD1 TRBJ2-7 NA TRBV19 CASRDGQGGSYEQYF TGTGCCAGTAGAGACGGACAGGGGGGCTCCTACGAGCAGTACTTC
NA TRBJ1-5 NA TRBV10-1 CASSNPEDSCHQPQHF TGCGCCAGCAGCAACCCGGAAGACAGTTGTCATCAGCCCCAGCATTTT
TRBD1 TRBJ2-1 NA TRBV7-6 CASSLGGTGGYNEQFF TGTGCCAGCAGCTTAGGGGGGACAGGGGGCTACAATGAGCAGTTCTTC
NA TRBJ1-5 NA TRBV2 CASSKQGGGQPQHF TGTGCCAGCAGCAAGCAGGGAGGGGGTCAGCCCCAGCATTTT
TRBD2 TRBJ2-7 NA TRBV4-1 CASSQDKREVYEQYF TGCGCCAGCAGCCAAGATAAGCGGGAGGTTTACGAGCAGTACTTC
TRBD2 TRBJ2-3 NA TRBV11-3 CASSDGLAGGTDTQYF TGTGCCAGCAGCGACGGACTAGCGGGAGGCACAGATACGCAGTATTTT
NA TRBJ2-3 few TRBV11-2 CASSLGPGVRADTQYF TGTGCCAGCAGCTTAGGCCCAGGGGTCAGGGCAGATACGCAGTATTTT
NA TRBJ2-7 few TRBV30 CAWSSQGYEQYF TGTGCCTGGAGTTCGCAGGGGTACGAGCAGTACTTC
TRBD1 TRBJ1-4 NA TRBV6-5 CASSFDRGNEKLFF TGTGCCAGCAGTTTTGACAGGGGGAATGAAAAACTGTTTTTT
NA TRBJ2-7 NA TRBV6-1 CASSPQRHGAYEQYF TGTGCCAGCAGTCCCCAGAGGCACGGGGCCTACGAGCAGTACTTC